Below are 32 T cell receptor beta chains sequenced from a single sample in a study of blood T cell repertoires in COVID-19. Sequenced by immunoSEQ multiplex PCR; TCRdb stores in-frame clones only, minus some. The sample gives about 120,000 clones, about nine tenths of which show up once; 25% to 30% is in the top ten. Sequencing used peripheral blood. The receptor source for this set is a woman in her 70s with acute or convalescent COVID-19.

V gene TRBV29-1 combines with J gene TRBJ2-7; tentative D call: TRBD2 (5 bases). The CDR3 spans 13 residues. V lost 4 bases and J 2 bases, leaving 12 bases between the germline ends. The germline CDR1 and CDR2 sequences are SQVTM and ANQGSEA. The CDR3: CSVGSGNPYEQYF. As DNA, the CDR3 is TGCAGCGTTGGATCGGGGAATCCCTACGAGCAGTACTTC.

The chain couples TRBV24-1 to TRBJ2-2, with no clear D. V lost 1 base and J lost 4, with 9 bases in between. In germline, CDR1 is KGHDR, CDR2 SFDVKD. The CDR3 runs 15 residues. The CDR3 nucleotides are TGTGCCACCAGTGATTTAATGCGTAGCACCGGGGAGCTGTTTTTT. Residues: CATSDLMRSTGELFF.

This chain uses TRBV6-5 with TRBJ2-1, with D possibly being TRBD2 (6 bases). Germline V gene data show CDR1 as MNHEY and CDR2 as SVGAGI. Trimming removed 6 bases from V and 9 bases from J, with 15 bases in between. This CDR3 spans 13 amino acids. CDR3: CASRPSGGSEQFF. The CDR3 DNA reads TGTGCCAGCAGACCATCCGGGGGATCTGAGCAGTTCTTC.

CDR3 residues: CASSYSTRQGGSYEQYF. CDR3 DNA sequence: TGTGCCAGCAGTTACTCGACCCGCCAGGGGGGATCCTACGAGCAGTACTTC. The chain recombines TRBV6-2 or TRBV6-3 with TRBJ2-7, with a possible D match to TRBD1 (7 bases). This CDR3 has 17 residues. The germline V gene has CDR1 MNHEY and CDR2 SVGEGT. Trimming stripped 0 bases from V and 1 base from J, with 16 bases between.

The genes are TRBV24-1 and TRBJ1-2; D remains unclear. Germline V CDR1 and CDR2: KGHDR, SFDVKD. The CDR3 is 15 residues long. V lost 4 bases and J lost 8, with 19 bases in between. DNA for the CDR3: TGTGCCACCAGTGACACCGGGGTCCCCCAGCGCGGCTACACCTTC. Its translation: CATSDTGVPQRGYTF.

V and J are TRBV7-3 and TRBJ2-2; TRBD2 aligns across 7 bases. Unmatched junction bases numbered 9, after V lost 4 bases and J lost 7 bases. The CDR3 is made up of 15 amino acids. Germline loops: CDR1 SGHTA, CDR2 FQGTGA. The CDR3 loop reads CASSSWDYQHGELFF. CDR3 bases: TGTGCCAGCAGCTCCTGGGACTACCAACACGGGGAGCTGTTTTTT.

This chain joins TRBV30 and TRBJ2-7; no firm D call. The V end was cut by 2 bases, the J end by 2 bases, with 4 bases between. CDR3 size: 11 residues. Per germline, CDR1 GTSNPN and CDR2 SVGIG (reference sequence). This chain's CDR3 is CAWSPAYEQYF. CDR3 nucleotide sequence: TGTGCCTGGAGTCCTGCCTACGAGCAGTACTTC.

The chain has TRBV2 and TRBJ2-6; D unresolved. The germline V and J ends were trimmed by 6 bases and 1 base, with 7 bases remaining between them. The CDR3 runs 14 residues. Germline V lookup: CDR1 SNHLY, CDR2 FYNNEI. CDR3 nucleotide sequence: TGTGCCAGCAGAGAGGTTTCTGGGGCCAACGTCCTGACTTTC. Its protein product is CASREVSGANVLTF.

V is TRBV18 and J is TRBJ1-5, with TRBD1 matching over 8 bases. This CDR3 has 15 amino acids. Per the germline V gene, CDR1 is KGHSH and CDR2 is LQKENI. V was pared by 6 bases and J by 4 bases, with 8 bases of the junction left unmatched. CDR3 region: CASSERRQGNQPQHF. The DNA of the CDR3 is TGTGCCAGCTCGGAGAGACGACAGGGGAATCAGCCCCAGCATTTT. The whole variable domain, remainder taken from reference TRBV18 and TRBJ1-5, is NAGVMQNPRHLVRRRGQEARLRCSPMKGHSHVYWYRQLPEEGLKFMVYLQKENIIDESGMPKERFSAEFPKEGPSILRIQQVVRGDSAAYFCASSERRQGNQPQHFGDGTRLSIL.

This clone was picked up one time. V gene TRBV18 combines with J gene TRBJ2-7; no definite D call. The CDR3 is made up of 12 amino acids. With 5 bases removed from V and 1 base from J, the gap between germline ends came to 6 bases. Germline-derived CDR1 and CDR2 are KGHSH and LQKENI. The CDR3 coding sequence is TGTGCCAGCTCAGCGGAATCCTACGAGCAGTACTTC. It specifies CASSAESYEQYF.

The genes are TRBV19 and TRBJ2-1; weak D call: TRBD1 (5 bases). CDR3 length equals 13 residues. V shed 3 bases and J shed 9 bases, with 12 bases lying between them. The germline gives CDR1 LNHDA, CDR2 SQIVND (reference sequence). The CDR3 reads CASSIVQGSEQFF. CDR3 in DNA: TGTGCCAGTAGTATCGTCCAGGGTAGTGAGCAGTTCTTC.

This chain's CDR3 is CASSARVSGNTIYF. CDR3 nucleotides: TGTGCCAGCAGTGCTAGAGTCTCTGGAAACACCATATATTTT. V and J are TRBV2 and TRBJ1-3, with D unclear. Trimming left V 4 bases short and J 0 bases short, with 7 bases between. CDR3 length: 14 residues. Germline CDR1 is SNHLY and CDR2 is FYNNEI.

The CDR3 here is CASGPGNEKLFF. CDR3 bases: TGTGCTAGTGGCCCAGGGAATGAAAAACTGTTTTTT. The chain is built from TRBV12-5 and TRBJ1-4; D might be TRBD1 (5 bases). This CDR3 is 12 amino acids long. CDR1 and CDR2 from the germline V gene are LGHNT and FRNRAP. Deletions cut 6 bases from V and 5 bases from J, with 7 bases between.

The rearrangement links TRBV4-1 to TRBJ1-2; no reliable D call. The CDR3 has 15 residues. The V gene lost 4 bases and the J gene lost 1 base, with 13 bases spanning the gap. Looked up from germline, CDR1 is MGHRA and CDR2 is YSYEKL. CDR3 DNA sequence: TGCGCCAGCAGCCTCCTACGGAGTTTTAACTATGGCTACACCTTC. Translated: CASSLLRSFNYGYTF.

The chain combines TRBV5-1 with TRBJ1-2; D possibly corresponds to TRBD1 (6 bases). Per the germline V gene, CDR1 is SGHRS and CDR2 is YFSETQ. The length of the CDR3 is 15 residues. V was shortened by 4 bases and J by 3 bases, with 16 bases between the two germline ends. The CDR3 DNA sequence: TGCGCCAGCAGCGTCAGGACAGAAGCTTACTATGGCTACACCTTC. Translation: CASSVRTEAYYGYTF.

The chain employs TRBV12-3 or TRBV12-4 and TRBJ1-1, with D unclear. V was cut by 3 bases and J by 5 bases, with 10 bases left in between. There are 13 residues in the CDR3. CDR3: CASSLNSLTEAFF. CDR3 DNA: TGTGCCAGCAGTTTGAATAGTCTAACTGAAGCTTTCTTT.

A few counts support this clone. The J gene is TRBJ1-1, the V gene TRBV27, with TRBD1 matching over 10 bases. Trimming cost V 4 bases and J 4 bases; bases outside gene matches: 6. The CDR3 covers 15 residues. Per the germline V gene, CDR1 is MNHEY and CDR2 is SMNVEV (reference sequence). CDR3 in DNA: TGTGCCAGCAGTTCCCCGGGACAGGGGAGCACTGAAGCTTTCTTT. It specifies CASSSPGQGSTEAFF.

This clone came up once. The V gene is TRBV18, the J gene TRBJ2-7; D is possibly TRBD1 (6 bases). The V gene's germline CDR1 is KGHSH and CDR2 LQKENI. The CDR3 loop spans 16 amino acids. Trimming stripped 2 bases from V and 1 base from J, with 15 bases between. The CDR3 loop reads CASSPFEGQYSYEQYF. The CDR3 bases are TGTGCCAGCTCACCATTCGAGGGACAATATTCCTACGAGCAGTACTTC.

The genes are TRBV10-3 and TRBJ1-3; the match to TRBD1 covers 8 bases. V gave up 10 bases and J gave up 4 bases; unmatched junction bases: 9. The CDR3 runs to 14 residues. In germline, CDR1 is ENHRY, CDR2 SYGVKD. CDR3: CATGRQGSGNTIYF. The CDR3 nucleotides read TGTGCCACCGGACGACAGGGGTCGGGAAACACCATATATTTT.

This clone has more than one count but fewer than ten. The gene calls are TRBV5-6 and TRBJ1-1; unclear D gene. The V and J ends lost 5 bases and 3 bases respectively, with 17 bases between them. Germline loops: CDR1 SGHDT, CDR2 YYEEEE. The CDR3 spans 15 residues. This chain's CDR3 is CASRSRPRADTEAFF. CDR3 in DNA: TGTGCCAGCAGGTCACGGCCGAGGGCGGACACTGAAGCTTTCTTT. Complete variable domain (other parts from reference TRBV5-6 and TRBJ1-1): DAGVTQSPTHLIKTRGQQVTLRCSPKSGHDTVSWYQQALGQGPQFIFQYYEEEERQRGNFPDRFSGHQFPNYSSELNVNALLLGDSALYLCASRSRPRADTEAFFGQGTRLTVV.

The chain is built from TRBV18 and TRBJ2-3, with D possibly TRBD2 on 5 matching bases. From germline, CDR1 is KGHSH and CDR2 LQKENI. The V end lost 3 bases, the J end lost 6 bases, and 19 bases lay between the germline ends. The CDR3 contains 16 residues. The DNA of the CDR3 is TGTGCCAGCTCACCGCCAGCGGATCTCCGAAGGGATACGCAGTATTTT. It encodes CASSPPADLRRDTQYF.

The CDR3 DNA is TGTGCCAGCAGCGTAATGGGTGACTACTACAATGAGCAGTTCTTC. As protein: CASSVMGDYYNEQFF. V usage is TRBV9 and J usage is TRBJ2-1; D is perhaps TRBD2 (5 bases). The germline gives CDR1 SGDLS, CDR2 YYNGEE. The ends were cut back, 1 base at V and 3 bases at J, with 11 bases in the middle. This CDR3 is built from 15 residues.

The chain joins TRBV14 to TRBJ2-1, with D unclear. There are 14 residues in the CDR3. Germline CDR1 reads SGHDN; CDR2 reads FVKESK. V lost 1 base to trimming and J lost 6 bases, with 10 bases between them. The CDR3 region is CASSQVILRNEQFF. In DNA form, the CDR3 reads TGTGCCAGCAGCCAAGTAATACTTCGCAATGAGCAGTTCTTC.

The chain is built from TRBV14 and TRBJ2-1; D tentatively reads TRBD1 or TRBD2 (6 bases each). CDR1 and CDR2 from the germline V gene are SGHDN and FVKESK. V was pared by 5 bases and J by 7 bases, with 21 bases between. The CDR3 runs to 16 residues. CDR3 in DNA: TGTGCCAGCAGCGAAGGGGGGAGGCGGCAAGGGAATGAGCAGTTCTTC. Translating gives CASSEGGRRQGNEQFF.

The chain employs TRBV12-3 or TRBV12-4 and TRBJ1-1; D is possibly TRBD1 (6 bases). V lost 4 bases and J 0 bases, leaving 6 bases between the germline ends. The CDR3 covers 13 residues. Here the CDR3 reads CASSWTVNTEAFF. CDR3 DNA: TGTGCCAGCAGTTGGACAGTGAACACTGAAGCTTTCTTT.

In this sample, this clone turned up a few times. The J gene is TRBJ2-7, the V gene TRBV3-1 (or the pseudogene TRBV3-2), with 9 bases lining up with TRBD2. CDR1 is LGHDT and CDR2 is YNNKEL in the germline V gene (reference sequence). The V gene end was trimmed by 3 bases and the J gene end by 2 bases; junction bases not matched to a gene: 5. The CDR3 runs 15 residues. Here the CDR3 reads CASSHRGGGPYEQYF. CDR3 DNA: TGTGCCAGCAGCCACCGCGGGGGGGGGCCCTACGAGCAGTACTTC.

The chain carries TRBV10-2 and TRBJ1-5; 9 nucleotides line up with TRBD1. CDR1 and CDR2 from the germline V gene are WSHSY and SAAADI. The CDR3 spans 14 residues. Germline trimming cut 10 bases from V and 0 bases from J; bases unmatched to any gene: 4. The CDR3 nucleotides read TGCGCCACCCGGACAGGGGTTAGCAATCAGCCCCAGCATTTT. Its protein product is CATRTGVSNQPQHF.

The V and J genes are TRBV28 and TRBJ2-2; the D gene is possibly TRBD2 (6 bases). CDR3 size: 16 residues. Germline V lookup: CDR1 MDHEN, CDR2 SYDVKM. V was shortened by 7 bases and J by 0 bases, with 15 bases between the two germline ends. Here the CDR3 reads CASILGGRSNTGELFF. DNA for the CDR3: TGTGCCAGCATCCTAGGAGGGAGGTCGAACACCGGGGAGCTGTTTTTT. Full variable domain (rest looked up from reference TRBV28 and TRBJ2-2): DVKVTQSSRYLVKRTGEKVFLECVQDMDHENMFWYRQDPGLGLRLIYFSYDVKMKEKGDIPEGYSVSREKKERFSLILESASTNQTSMYLCASILGGRSNTGELFFGEGSRLTVL.

V is TRBV11-3 and J is TRBJ2-1, with 9 nucleotides matching TRBD1. This CDR3 has 18 residues. The junction had 11 bases not matched to a gene; V was cut back by 5 bases and J by 0 bases. CDR1 is SGHNT and CDR2 is YENEEA in the germline V gene. The CDR3 spells CASSPGTGLIPSYNEQFF. As DNA, the CDR3 is TGTGCCAGCAGCCCCGGGACAGGGCTCATCCCCTCCTACAATGAGCAGTTCTTC.

This clone was observed once. The chain carries TRBV6-5 and TRBJ1-1; D is unresolved. The CDR3 runs 15 residues. From germline, CDR1 is MNHEY and CDR2 SVGAGI. Trimming stripped 4 bases from V and 0 bases from J, with 12 bases between. CDR3 loop: CASSSGAHMNTEAFF. CDR3 nucleotide sequence: TGTGCCAGCAGTTCGGGAGCTCACATGAACACTGAAGCTTTCTTT.

The genes are TRBV28 and TRBJ1-2; 10 bases map to TRBD1. Germline V gene data show CDR1 as MDHEN and CDR2 as SYDVKM. The V gene end was trimmed by 6 bases and the J gene end by 4 bases; junction bases not matched to a gene: 5. CDR3 length: 14 amino acids. CDR3 loop: CASRSGQGTYGYTF. As DNA, the CDR3 is TGTGCCAGCAGGTCGGGACAGGGGACCTATGGCTACACCTTC.

The rearrangement uses TRBV7-3 and TRBJ2-3; a possible D gene is TRBD2 (5 bases). Per germline, CDR1 SGHTA and CDR2 FQGTGA. Trimming removed 5 bases from V and 4 bases from J, with 10 bases in between. The CDR3 is 13 residues long. CDR3 in DNA: TGTGCCAGCAGCCTAGCCGGTCCAGATACGCAGTATTTT. Protein sequence: CASSLAGPDTQYF.